A selection of T cell receptor beta chains follows, all from one sample in a study of blood T cell repertoires in COVID-19. Assay used: immunoSEQ multiplex PCR; TCRdb lists only in-frame clones, some missing. The data contain some 170,000 clones, about 80% of them singletons. Specimen: peripheral blood. These receptors were taken from a woman aged 70-85 years with acute or convalescent COVID-19. The CDR3 runs from the conserved cysteine through the conserved F or W. D genes are given only for firm matches. Some rows have no size entry. The others give once, few or many, or a class for an expanded clone.

>TRBJ2-2|.|TRBV4-3|.
TGCGCCAGCAGCCAAGTGGGGGGTAGGACCGGGGAGCTGTTTTTT
CASSQVGGRTGELFF
>TRBJ2-7|.|TRBV6-2/TRBV6-3|.
TGTGCCAGCAGTCCGCCTTCCATCCAGGGCGAGCAGTACTTC
CASSPPSIQGEQYF
>TRBJ1-3|.|TRBV2|.
TGTGCCAGCAGTGCCAGCTCTGGAAACACCATATATTTT
CASSASSGNTIYF
>TRBJ1-1|.|TRBV28|.
TGTGCCAGCAGTTTACAGGGGATGAACACTGAAGCTTTCTTT
CASSLQGMNTEAFF
>TRBJ2-5|.|TRBV5-4|TRBD2
TGTGCCAGCAGCTTATTATCTAGCGGGGGAAGGGAGACCCAGTACTTC
CASSLLSSGGRETQYF
>TRBJ2-1|.|TRBV3-1/TRBV3-2|TRBD2
TGTGCCAGCAGCCAAGGGGGCGGGAGTTACAATGAGCAGTTCTTC
CASSQGGGSYNEQFF
>TRBJ2-1|few|TRBV20-1|.
TGCAGTGCTACAGGTTTCAATGAGCAGTTCTTC
CSATGFNEQFF
>TRBJ1-1|.|TRBV3-1/TRBV3-2|TRBD1
TGTGCCAGCAGCCCCGAACCGGGACAGGGGACTGAAGCTTTCTTT
CASSPEPGQGTEAFF
>TRBJ2-1|.|TRBV5-5|TRBD1
TGTGCCAGCAGCGGAATCGGGACAGACAATGAGCAGTTCTTC
CASSGIGTDNEQFF
>TRBJ2-2|few|TRBV6-2/TRBV6-3|TRBD2
TGTGCCAGCAGTTCTGGGCGGGAGGACACCGGGGAGCTGTTTTTT
CASSSGREDTGELFF
>TRBJ1-1|few|TRBV6-5|.
TGTGCCAGCAGTTACTCGATTAAACAGAGGAACACTGAAGCTTTCTTT
CASSYSIKQRNTEAFF
>TRBJ2-5|.|TRBV30|.
TGTGCCACCGGACAGCTACAAGAGACCCAGTACTTC
CATGQLQETQYF
>TRBJ2-2|.|TRBV4-3|.
TGCGCCAGCAGCCAAGATAAGGGGTGGGACACCGGGGAGCTGTTTTTT
CASSQDKGWDTGELFF
>TRBJ2-7|.|TRBV6-5|TRBD1
TGTGCCAGCACCCTGCTGGGGCAGGGGGCCTACGAGCAGTACTTC
CASTLLGQGAYEQYF
>TRBJ1-2|.|TRBV23-1|.
TGCGCCAAAATACCGGGTTGTGGGTATGGCTACACCTTC
CAKIPGCGYGYTF
>TRBJ1-1|.|TRBV28|TRBD1
TGTGCCACCGGTTCAGGGGGGACTGAAGCTTTCTTT
CATGSGGTEAFF
>TRBJ2-3|.|TRBV6-2/TRBV6-3|.
TGTGCCAGCAGTTACTCCCGGCTAGCAGTAAATACGCAGTATTTT
CASSYSRLAVNTQYF
>TRBJ1-1|.|TRBV4-1|TRBD1
TGCGCCAGCAGCCAACTAGGACAGGGTACTGAAGCTTTCTTT
CASSQLGQGTEAFF
>TRBJ1-1|.|TRBV4-3|.
TGCGCCAGCAGCCAAGAGTGGGGGCGAGGGAACACTGAAGCTTTCTTT
CASSQEWGRGNTEAFF
>TRBJ2-7|.|TRBV9|TRBD2
TGTGCCAGCGCCCCCTCGGGGGGAGGGCCAGGGTACTTC
CASAPSGGGPGYF
>TRBJ1-1|.|TRBV10-2|.
TGCGCCAGCAGTGAGCTCCAAGCGGGGACTGAAGCTTTCTTT
CASSELQAGTEAFF
>TRBJ1-1|.|TRBV11-3|.
TGTGCCAGCAGTTCCGGTTCCCTTGAGGGCACTGAAGCTTTCTTT
CASSSGSLEGTEAFF
>TRBJ1-5|.|TRBV30|.
TGTGCCACAAATGGGGGGAGCGATCAGCCCCAGCATTTT
CATNGGSDQPQHF
>TRBJ1-5|.|TRBV5-6|TRBD1
TGTGCCAGCAGCTTCCCTGGACAGGATCGTCAGCCCCAGCATTTT
CASSFPGQDRQPQHF
>TRBJ2-7|few|TRBV10-1|TRBD2
TGCGCCAGCGGGGAGCGGGATCGGAACGAGCAGTACTTC
CASGERDRNEQYF
>TRBJ1-2|.|TRBV19|.
TGTGCCAGTACACCAACAGGGCTGATAGGCTACACCTTC
CASTPTGLIGYTF
>TRBJ1-1|.|TRBV7-9|TRBD1
TGTGCCAGCAGCTTAGGACAGGGGGCGATGTCTGAAGCTTTCTTT
CASSLGQGAMSEAFF
>TRBJ2-7|.|TRBV10-2|.
TGCGCCAGCAGTCCCAGCTACGAGCAGTACTTC
CASSPSYEQYF
>TRBJ2-3|.|TRBV6-1|.
TGTGCCAGCAGTGAAGCGGGCCATACGCAGTATTTT
CASSEAGHTQYF
>TRBJ2-7|.|TRBV18|TRBD1
TGTGCCAGCTCGCGCGGGACAGGGGGCAGCGAGCAGTACTTC
CASSRGTGGSEQYF
>TRBJ1-4|few|TRBV14|.
TGTGCCAGCAGCCAGTTTCGACAGGTTGAAAAACTGTTTTTT
CASSQFRQVEKLFF
>TRBJ1-1|.|TRBV5-6|.
TGTGCCAGCAGCCCGACGGGGACACAGCCTCTAAGGGCTTTCTTT
CASSPTGTQPLRAFF
>TRBJ2-1|once|TRBV18|.
TGTGCCAGCTCACCAGGGAGCTCCTACAATGAGCAGTTCTTC
CASSPGSSYNEQFF
>TRBJ2-7|.|TRBV14|TRBD1
TGTGCCAGCAGCCAAGATTTAAGGGACAGGTTATCAACCCAGTACTTC
CASSQDLRDRLSTQYF
>TRBJ1-4|.|TRBV2|.
TGTGCCACCAAATTCAGTGCAACTAATGAAAAACTGTTTTTT
CATKFSATNEKLFF
>TRBJ1-1|.|TRBV27|.
TGTGCCAGCAGAGTCCTGGGGGCGGACACTGAAGCTTTCTTT
CASRVLGADTEAFF
>TRBJ1-4|.|TRBV5-1|.
TGCGCCAGCAGCCTGGACGGAGAAAATGAAAAACTGTTTTTT
CASSLDGENEKLFF
>TRBJ1-6|.|TRBV2|.
TGTGCCAGCCTGGCAGGGGACGATAATTCACCCCTCCACTTT
CASLAGDDNSPLHF
>TRBJ1-6|.|TRBV28|.
TGTGCCAGCAGTTTGGGGGGGCATTCGTTCTATAATTCACCCCTCCACTTT
CASSLGGHSFYNSPLHF